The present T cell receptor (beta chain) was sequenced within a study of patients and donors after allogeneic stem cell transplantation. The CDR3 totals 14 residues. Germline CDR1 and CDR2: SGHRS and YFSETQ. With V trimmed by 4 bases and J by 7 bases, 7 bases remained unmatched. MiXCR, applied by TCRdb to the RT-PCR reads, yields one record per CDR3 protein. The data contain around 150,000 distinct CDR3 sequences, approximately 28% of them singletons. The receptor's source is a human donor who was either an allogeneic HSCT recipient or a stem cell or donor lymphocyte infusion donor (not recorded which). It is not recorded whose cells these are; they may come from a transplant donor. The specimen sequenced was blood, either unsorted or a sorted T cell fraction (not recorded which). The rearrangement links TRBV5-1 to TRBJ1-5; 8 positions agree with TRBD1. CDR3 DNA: TGCGCCAGCAGCACAGGACAGGGTGGGCAGCCCCAGCATTTT. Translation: CASSTGQGGQPQHF.